This T cell receptor (beta chain) was captured in a study of monozygotic twins with inflammatory bowel disease. TCRdb re-called the 5' RACE reads and catalogs CDR3 proteins one per entry, DNA excluded. With approximately 400,000 distinct CDR3 sequences in the sample, the ten largest clones hold approximately 2.3%. Germline assignment: CDR1 WNHNN and CDR2 SYGVQD (reference sequence). The CDR3 extends over 13 amino acids. The rearrangement uses TRBV10-1 and TRBJ2-1; the TRBD2 assignment by TCRdb is unverifiable without DNA. The clonotype comes from a human donor with ulcerative colitis or Crohn's disease, or a healthy co-twin of an affected twin (not recorded which). Sequences were obtained from blood. CDR3 protein: CASSGGLFDEQFF.